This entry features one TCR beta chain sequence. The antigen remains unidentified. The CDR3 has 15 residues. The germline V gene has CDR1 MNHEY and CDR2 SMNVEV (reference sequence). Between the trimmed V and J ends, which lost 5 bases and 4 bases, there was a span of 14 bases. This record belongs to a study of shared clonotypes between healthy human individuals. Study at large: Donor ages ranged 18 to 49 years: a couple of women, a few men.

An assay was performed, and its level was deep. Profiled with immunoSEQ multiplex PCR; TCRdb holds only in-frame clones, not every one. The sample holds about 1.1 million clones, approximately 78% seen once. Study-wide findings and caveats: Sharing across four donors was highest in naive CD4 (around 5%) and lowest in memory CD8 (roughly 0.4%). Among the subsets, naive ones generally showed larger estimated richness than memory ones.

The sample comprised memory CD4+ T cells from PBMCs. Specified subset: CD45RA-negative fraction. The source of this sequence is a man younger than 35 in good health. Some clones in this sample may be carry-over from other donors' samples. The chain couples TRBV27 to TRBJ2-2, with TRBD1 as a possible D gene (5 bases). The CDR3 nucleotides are TGTGCCAGCAGTCTTATCCCTGGGGCCACCGGGGAGCTGTTTTTT. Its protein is CASSLIPGATGELFF.